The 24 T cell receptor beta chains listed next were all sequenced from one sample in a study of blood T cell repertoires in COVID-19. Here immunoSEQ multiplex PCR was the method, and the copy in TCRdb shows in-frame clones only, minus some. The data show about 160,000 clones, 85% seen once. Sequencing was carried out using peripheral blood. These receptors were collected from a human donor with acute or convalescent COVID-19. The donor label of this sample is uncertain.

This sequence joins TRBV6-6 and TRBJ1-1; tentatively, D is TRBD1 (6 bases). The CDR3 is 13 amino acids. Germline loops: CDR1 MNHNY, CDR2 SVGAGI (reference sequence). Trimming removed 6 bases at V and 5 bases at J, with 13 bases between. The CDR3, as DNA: TGTGCCAGCAGCACCAACAGGGAGACTGAAGCTTTCTTT. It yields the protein CASSTNRETEAFF.

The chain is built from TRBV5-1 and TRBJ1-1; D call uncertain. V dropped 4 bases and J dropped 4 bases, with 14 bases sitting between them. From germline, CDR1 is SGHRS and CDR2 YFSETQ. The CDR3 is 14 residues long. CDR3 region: CASSPYDKATEAFF. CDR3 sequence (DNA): TGCGCCAGCAGCCCGTACGACAAAGCCACTGAAGCTTTCTTT.

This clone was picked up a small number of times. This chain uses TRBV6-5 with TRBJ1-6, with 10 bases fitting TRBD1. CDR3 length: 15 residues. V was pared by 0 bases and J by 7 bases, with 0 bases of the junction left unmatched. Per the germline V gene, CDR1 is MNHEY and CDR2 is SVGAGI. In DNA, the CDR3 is TGTGCCAGCAGTTACTCGGGACAGGGGAATTCACCCCTCCACTTT. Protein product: CASSYSGQGNSPLHF.

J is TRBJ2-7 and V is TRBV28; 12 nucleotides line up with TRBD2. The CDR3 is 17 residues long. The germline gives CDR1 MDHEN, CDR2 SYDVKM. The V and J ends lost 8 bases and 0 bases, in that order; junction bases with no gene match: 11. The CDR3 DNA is TGTGCCAGCCGGCGCGGGACTAGCGGGTCGAGCTCCTACGAGCAGTACTTC. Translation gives CASRRGTSGSSSYEQYF. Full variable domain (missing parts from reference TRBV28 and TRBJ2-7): DVKVTQSSRYLVKRTGEKVFLECVQDMDHENMFWYRQDPGLGLRLIYFSYDVKMKEKGDIPEGYSVSREKKERFSLILESASTNQTSMYLCASRRGTSGSSSYEQYFGPGTRLTVT.

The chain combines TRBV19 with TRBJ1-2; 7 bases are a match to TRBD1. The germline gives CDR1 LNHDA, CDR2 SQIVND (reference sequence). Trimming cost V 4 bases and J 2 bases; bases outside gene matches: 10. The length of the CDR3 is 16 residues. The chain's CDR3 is CASSTTGERGNYGYTF. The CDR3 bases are TGTGCCAGTAGTACAACAGGGGAGAGGGGCAACTATGGCTACACCTTC.

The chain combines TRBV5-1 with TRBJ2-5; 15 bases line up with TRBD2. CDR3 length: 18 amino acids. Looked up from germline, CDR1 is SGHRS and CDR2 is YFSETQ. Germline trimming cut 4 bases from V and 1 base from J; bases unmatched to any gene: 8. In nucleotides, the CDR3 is TGCGCCAGCAGCCCAGGACTAGCGGGGGGGCGGGCCCAAGAGACCCAGTACTTC. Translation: CASSPGLAGGRAQETQYF.

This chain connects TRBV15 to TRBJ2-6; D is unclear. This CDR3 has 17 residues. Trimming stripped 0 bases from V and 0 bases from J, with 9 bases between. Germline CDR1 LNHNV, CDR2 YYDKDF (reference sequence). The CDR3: CATSRDPPGSGANVLTF. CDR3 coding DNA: TGTGCCACCAGCAGAGACCCGCCGGGCTCTGGGGCCAACGTCCTGACTTTC. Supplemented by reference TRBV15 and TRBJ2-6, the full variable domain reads DAMVIQNPRYQVTQFGKPVTLSCSQTLNHNVMYWYQQKSSQAPKLLFHYYDKDFNNEADTPDNFQSRRPNTSFCFLDIRSPGLGDTAMYLCATSRDPPGSGANVLTFGAGSRLTVL.

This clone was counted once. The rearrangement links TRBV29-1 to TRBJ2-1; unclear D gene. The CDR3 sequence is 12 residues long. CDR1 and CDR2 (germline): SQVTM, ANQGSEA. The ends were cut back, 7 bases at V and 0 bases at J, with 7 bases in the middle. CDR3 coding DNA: TGCAGCGGACTGAGCTCCTACAATGAGCAGTTCTTC. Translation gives CSGLSSYNEQFF.

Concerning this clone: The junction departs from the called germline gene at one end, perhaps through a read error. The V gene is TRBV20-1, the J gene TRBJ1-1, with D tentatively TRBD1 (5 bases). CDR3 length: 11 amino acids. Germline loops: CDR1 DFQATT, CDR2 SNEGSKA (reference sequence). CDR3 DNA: TGTCGCACGCAGGGGAACACTGAAGCTTTCTTT. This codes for CRTQGNTEAFF.

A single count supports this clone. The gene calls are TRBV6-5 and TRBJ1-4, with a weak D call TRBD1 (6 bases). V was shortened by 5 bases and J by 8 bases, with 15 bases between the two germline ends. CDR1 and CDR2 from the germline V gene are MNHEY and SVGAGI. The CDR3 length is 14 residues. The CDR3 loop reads CASSRTRGIEKLFF. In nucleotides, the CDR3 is TGTGCCAGCAGTCGGACGAGGGGGATCGAAAAACTGTTTTTT.

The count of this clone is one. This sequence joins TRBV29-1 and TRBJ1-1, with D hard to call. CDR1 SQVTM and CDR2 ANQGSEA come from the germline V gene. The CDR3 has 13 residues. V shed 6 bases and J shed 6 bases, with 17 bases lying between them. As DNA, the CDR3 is TGCAGCGTCTACCGGACGGGGATCCCTGAAGCTTTCTTT. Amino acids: CSVYRTGIPEAFF.

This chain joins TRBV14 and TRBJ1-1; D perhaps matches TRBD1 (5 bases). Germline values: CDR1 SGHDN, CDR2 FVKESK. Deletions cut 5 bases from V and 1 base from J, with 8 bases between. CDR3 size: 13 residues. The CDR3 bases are TGTGCCAGCAGCGCCCAGGGGAACACTGAAGCTTTCTTT. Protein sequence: CASSAQGNTEAFF. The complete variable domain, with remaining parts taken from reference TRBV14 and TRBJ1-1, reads EAGVTQFPSHSVIEKGQTVTLRCDPISGHDNLYWYRRVMGKEIKFLLHFVKESKQDESGMPNNRFLAERTGGTYSTLKVQPAELEDSGVYFCASSAQGNTEAFFGQGTRLTVV.

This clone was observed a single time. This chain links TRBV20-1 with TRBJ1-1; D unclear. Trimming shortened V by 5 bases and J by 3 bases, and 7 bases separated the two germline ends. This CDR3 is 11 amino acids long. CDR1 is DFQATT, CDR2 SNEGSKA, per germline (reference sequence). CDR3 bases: TGCAGTGCTCCTCTAGACACTGAAGCTTTCTTT. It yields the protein CSAPLDTEAFF.

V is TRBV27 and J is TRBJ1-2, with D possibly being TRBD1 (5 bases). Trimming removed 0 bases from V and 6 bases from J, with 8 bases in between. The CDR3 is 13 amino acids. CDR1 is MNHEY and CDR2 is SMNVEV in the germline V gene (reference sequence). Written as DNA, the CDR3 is TGTGCCAGCAGTTTATCGGCGGGACATGGCTACACCTTC. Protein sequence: CASSLSAGHGYTF.

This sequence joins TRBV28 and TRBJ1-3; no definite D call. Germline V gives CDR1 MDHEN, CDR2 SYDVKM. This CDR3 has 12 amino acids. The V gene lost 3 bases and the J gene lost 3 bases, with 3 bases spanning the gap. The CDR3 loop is CASSFIGNTIYF. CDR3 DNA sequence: TGTGCCAGCAGTTTTATTGGAAACACCATATATTTT.

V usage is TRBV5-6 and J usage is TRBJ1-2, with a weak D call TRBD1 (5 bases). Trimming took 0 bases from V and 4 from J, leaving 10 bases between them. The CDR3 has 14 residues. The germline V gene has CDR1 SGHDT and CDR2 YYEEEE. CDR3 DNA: TGTGCCAGCAGCTTGGTGGACACAGGCTATGGCTACACCTTC. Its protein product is CASSLVDTGYGYTF.

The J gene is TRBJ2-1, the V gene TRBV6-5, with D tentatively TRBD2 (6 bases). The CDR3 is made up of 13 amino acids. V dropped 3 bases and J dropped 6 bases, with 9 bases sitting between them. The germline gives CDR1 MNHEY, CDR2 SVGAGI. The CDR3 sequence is CASSYGGLNEQFF. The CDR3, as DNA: TGTGCCAGCAGTTATGGAGGGCTCAATGAGCAGTTCTTC.

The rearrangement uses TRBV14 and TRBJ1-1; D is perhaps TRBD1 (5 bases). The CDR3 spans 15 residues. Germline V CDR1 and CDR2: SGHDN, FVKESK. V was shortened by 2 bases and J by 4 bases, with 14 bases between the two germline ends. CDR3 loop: CASSQLKGSFTEAFF. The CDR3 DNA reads TGTGCCAGCAGCCAACTCAAGGGGTCTTTCACTGAAGCTTTCTTT.

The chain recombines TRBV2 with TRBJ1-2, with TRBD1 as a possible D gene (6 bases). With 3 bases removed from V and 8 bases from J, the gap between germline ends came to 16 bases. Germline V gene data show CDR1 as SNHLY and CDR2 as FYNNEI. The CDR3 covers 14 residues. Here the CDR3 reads CASSDQAGAVGYTF. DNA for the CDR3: TGTGCCAGCAGTGATCAGGCAGGGGCGGTGGGCTACACCTTC.

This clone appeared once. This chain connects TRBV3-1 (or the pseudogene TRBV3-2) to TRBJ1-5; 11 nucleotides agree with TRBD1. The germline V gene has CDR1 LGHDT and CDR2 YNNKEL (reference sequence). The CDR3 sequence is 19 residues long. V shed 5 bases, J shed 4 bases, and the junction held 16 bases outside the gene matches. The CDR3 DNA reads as TGTGCCAGCAGCTTAAACCCCCCACACGGGACAGGGGGAAATCAGCCCCAGCATTTT. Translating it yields CASSLNPPHGTGGNQPQHF.

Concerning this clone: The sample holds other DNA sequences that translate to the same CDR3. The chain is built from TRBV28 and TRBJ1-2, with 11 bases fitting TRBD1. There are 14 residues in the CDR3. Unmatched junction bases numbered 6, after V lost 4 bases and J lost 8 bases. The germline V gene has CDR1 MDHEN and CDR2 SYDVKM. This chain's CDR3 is CASSSGQGARGYTF. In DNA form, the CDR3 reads TGTGCCAGCAGTTCAGGACAGGGGGCGCGAGGCTACACCTTC.

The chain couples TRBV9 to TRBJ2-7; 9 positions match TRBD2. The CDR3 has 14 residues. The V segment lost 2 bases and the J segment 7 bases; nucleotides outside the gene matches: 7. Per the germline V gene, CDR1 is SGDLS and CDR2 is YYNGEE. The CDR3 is CASSVGGLAREQYF. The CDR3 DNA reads TGTGCCAGCAGCGTGGGTGGACTAGCGCGGGAGCAGTACTTC.

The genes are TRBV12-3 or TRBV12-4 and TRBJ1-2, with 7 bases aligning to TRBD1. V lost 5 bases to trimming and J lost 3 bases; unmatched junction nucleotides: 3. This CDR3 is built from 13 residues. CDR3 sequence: CASSGGQDYGYTF. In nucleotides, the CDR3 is TGTGCCAGCAGTGGTGGACAGGACTATGGCTACACCTTC.

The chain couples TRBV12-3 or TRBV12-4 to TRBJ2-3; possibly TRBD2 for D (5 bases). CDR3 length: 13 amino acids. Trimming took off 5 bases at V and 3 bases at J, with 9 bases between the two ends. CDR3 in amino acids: CASSQRETDTQYF. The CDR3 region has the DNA TGTGCCAGCAGTCAGAGGGAGACAGATACGCAGTATTTT.